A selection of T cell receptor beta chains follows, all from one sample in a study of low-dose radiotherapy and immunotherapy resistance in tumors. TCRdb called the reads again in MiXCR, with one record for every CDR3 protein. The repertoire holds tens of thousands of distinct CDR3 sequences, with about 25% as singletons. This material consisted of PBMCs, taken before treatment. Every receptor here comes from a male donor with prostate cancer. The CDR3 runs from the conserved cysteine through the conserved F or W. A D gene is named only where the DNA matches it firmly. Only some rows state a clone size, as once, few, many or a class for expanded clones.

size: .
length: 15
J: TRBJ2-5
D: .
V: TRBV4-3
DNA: TGCGCCAGCAGCCAAATCGGGGGTAGGAAAGAGACCCAGTACTTC
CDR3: CASSQIGGRKETQYF

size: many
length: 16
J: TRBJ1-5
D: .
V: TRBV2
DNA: TGTGCCAGCAGTGAAGGGGGACGGAGAAGCAATCAGCCCCAGCATTTT
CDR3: CASSEGGRRSNQPQHF

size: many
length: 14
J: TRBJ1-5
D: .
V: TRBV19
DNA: TGTGCCAGTACCCCAGGGAATTATCGTCAGCCCCAGCATTTT
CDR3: CASTPGNYRQPQHF

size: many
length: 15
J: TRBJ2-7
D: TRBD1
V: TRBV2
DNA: TGTGCCAGCAGTCGTGGGACAGGGGTCACCTACGAGCAGTACTTC
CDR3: CASSRGTGVTYEQYF

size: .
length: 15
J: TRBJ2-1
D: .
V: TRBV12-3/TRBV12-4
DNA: TGTGCCAGCAGTTTAGGGCGCGGGACTTACAATGAGCAGTTCTTC
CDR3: CASSLGRGTYNEQFF

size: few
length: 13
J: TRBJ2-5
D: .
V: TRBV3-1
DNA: TGTGCCAGCAGCCAAGGATCAATGCAGACCCAGTACTTC
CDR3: CASSQGSMQTQYF

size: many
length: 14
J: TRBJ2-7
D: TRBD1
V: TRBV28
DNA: TGTGCCAGCAACCCGACAGGGAAGAATCTGGAGCAGTACTTC
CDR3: CASNPTGKNLEQYF

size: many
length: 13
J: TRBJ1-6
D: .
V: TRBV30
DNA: TGTGCCTGGAGTGGTCAGGCCAATTCACCCCTCCACTTT
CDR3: CAWSGQANSPLHF

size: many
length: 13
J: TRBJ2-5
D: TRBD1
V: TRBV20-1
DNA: TGCAGTGCTGGGGACAGGGGAGGAGAGACCCAGTACTTC
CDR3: CSAGDRGGETQYF

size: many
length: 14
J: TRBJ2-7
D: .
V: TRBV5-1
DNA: TGCGCCAGCAGCTTGCAACAGACACCTGGCGAGCAGTACTTC
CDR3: CASSLQQTPGEQYF

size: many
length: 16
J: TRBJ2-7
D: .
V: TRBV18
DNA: TGTGCCAGCTCACCGCTAACCGGGACACACATCTACGAGCAGTACTTC
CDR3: CASSPLTGTHIYEQYF

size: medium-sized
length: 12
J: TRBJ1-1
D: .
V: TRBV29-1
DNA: TGCAGCGTTCAAATAAAGAACACTGAAGCTTTCTTT
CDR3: CSVQIKNTEAFF

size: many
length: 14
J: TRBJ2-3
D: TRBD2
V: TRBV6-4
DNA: TGTGCCAGCAGTGGCGGGGGGGCGACAGATACGCAGTATTTT
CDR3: CASSGGGATDTQYF

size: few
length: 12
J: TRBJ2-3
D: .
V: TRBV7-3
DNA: TGTGCCAGCAGCTCTAACACAGATACGCAGTATTTT
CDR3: CASSSNTDTQYF

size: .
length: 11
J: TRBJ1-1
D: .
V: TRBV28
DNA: TGTGCCAGCAGGGGGGGGCCTGAAGCTTTCTTT
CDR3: CASRGGPEAFF

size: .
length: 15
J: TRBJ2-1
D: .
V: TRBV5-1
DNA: TGCGCCAGCAGCTTGGTCGGAGCGGCAATTAATGAGCAGTTCTTC
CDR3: CASSLVGAAINEQFF

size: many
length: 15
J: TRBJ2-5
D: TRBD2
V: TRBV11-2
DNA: TGTGCCAGCAGCGACAGGCGGGGGGGTCGAGAGACCCAGTACTTC
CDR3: CASSDRRGGRETQYF

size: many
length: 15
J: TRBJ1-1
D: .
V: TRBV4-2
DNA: TGTGCCAGCAGCCAAGATCAACAGGGTGGCACTGAAGCTTTCTTT
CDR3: CASSQDQQGGTEAFF

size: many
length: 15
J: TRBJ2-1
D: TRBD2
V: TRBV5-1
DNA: TGCGCCAGCAGTTACAGCGGGGGCCCGAACAATGAGCAGTTCTTC
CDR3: CASSYSGGPNNEQFF

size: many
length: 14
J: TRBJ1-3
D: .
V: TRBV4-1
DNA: TGCGCCAGCAGCCAAGTTGGAGCTGGAAACACCATATATTTT
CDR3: CASSQVGAGNTIYF

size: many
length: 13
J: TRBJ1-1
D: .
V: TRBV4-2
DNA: TGTGCCAGCAGCCAAGAAAGGAACACTGAAGCTTTCTTT
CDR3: CASSQERNTEAFF

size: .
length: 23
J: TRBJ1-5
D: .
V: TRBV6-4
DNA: .
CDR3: CASSDSGFYLCAWSQGRDQPQHF

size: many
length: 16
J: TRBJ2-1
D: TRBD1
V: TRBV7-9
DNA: TGTGCCAGCAGCTACAAGAGGCGGATTGCAGGGGGTGAGCAGTTCTTC
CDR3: CASSYKRRIAGGEQFF

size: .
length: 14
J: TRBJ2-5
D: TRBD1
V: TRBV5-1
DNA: TGCGCCAGCAGCTCGGGACAGGCACAAGAGACCCAGTACTTC
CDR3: CASSSGQAQETQYF

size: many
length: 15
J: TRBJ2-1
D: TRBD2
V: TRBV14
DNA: TGTGCCAGCAGCCGCAGCGGGAGCTCCTACAATGAGCAGTTCTTC
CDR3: CASSRSGSSYNEQFF

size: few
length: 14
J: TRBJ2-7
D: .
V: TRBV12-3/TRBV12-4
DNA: TGTGCCAGCAGCCAAGGACAGCCAGCCTACGAGCAGTACTTC
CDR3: CASSQGQPAYEQYF

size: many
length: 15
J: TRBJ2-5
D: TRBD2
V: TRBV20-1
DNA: TGCAGTGCCCCCGGACTAGCGGGGGTCCAAGAGACCCAGTACTTC
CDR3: CSAPGLAGVQETQYF

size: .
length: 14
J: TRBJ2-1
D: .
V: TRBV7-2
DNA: TGTGCCAGCAGCTTAAATCGTGATAGAGCCGAGCAGTTCTTC
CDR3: CASSLNRDRAEQFF

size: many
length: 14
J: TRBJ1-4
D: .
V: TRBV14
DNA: TGTGCCAGCAGCAGATGGAGGGCTAATGAAAAACTGTTTTTT
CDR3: CASSRWRANEKLFF

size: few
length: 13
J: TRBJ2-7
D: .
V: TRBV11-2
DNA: TGTGCCAGCAGCTCCGTCGGAACCTACGAGCAGTACTTC
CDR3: CASSSVGTYEQYF

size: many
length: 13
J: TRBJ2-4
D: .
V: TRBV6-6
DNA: TGTGCCAGCAGTTATGAGGCCAGCCACATTCAGTACTTC
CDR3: CASSYEASHIQYF

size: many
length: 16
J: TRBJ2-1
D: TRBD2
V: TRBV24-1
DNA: TGTGCCACCAGTGATTCTAGCGGACCCTCCTACAATGAGCAGTTCTTC
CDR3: CATSDSSGPSYNEQFF

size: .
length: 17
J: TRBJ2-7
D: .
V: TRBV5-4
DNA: TGTGCCAGCAGCTCCTCGGGGCAGAGACAGGCCCGCTACGAGCAGTACTTC
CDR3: CASSSSGQRQARYEQYF

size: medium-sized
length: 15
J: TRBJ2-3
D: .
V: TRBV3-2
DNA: TGTGCCAGCAGCCAAGACGGGGGATCCACAGATACGCAGTATTTT
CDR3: CASSQDGGSTDTQYF

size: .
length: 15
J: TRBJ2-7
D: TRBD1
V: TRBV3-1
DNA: TGTGCCAGCAGCCAAGAGGACAGGGTCGGGCGCGAGCAGTACTTC
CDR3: CASSQEDRVGREQYF

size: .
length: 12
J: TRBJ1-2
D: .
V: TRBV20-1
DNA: TGCAGTGCTAGCCCAAGGACCGAAGGCTACACCTTC
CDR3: CSASPRTEGYTF

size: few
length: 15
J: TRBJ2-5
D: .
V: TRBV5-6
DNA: TGTGCCAGCAGCTTGGTAGGACATAGCCAAGAGACCCAGTACTTC
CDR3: CASSLVGHSQETQYF

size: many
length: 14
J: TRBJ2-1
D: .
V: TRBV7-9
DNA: TGTGCCAGCAGCTTAAGCTTCCCCTACAATGAGCAGTTCTTC
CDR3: CASSLSFPYNEQFF

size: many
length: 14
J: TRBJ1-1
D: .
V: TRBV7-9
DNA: TGTGCCAGCAGCTTCCCAGGACGGGACACTGAAGCTTTCTTT
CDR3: CASSFPGRDTEAFF

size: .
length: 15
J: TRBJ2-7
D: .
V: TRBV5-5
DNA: TGTGCCAGCAGCTTGGCCCCTCAGGAGACCTACGAGCAGTACTTC
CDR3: CASSLAPQETYEQYF

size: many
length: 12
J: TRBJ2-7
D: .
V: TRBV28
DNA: TGTGCCAGCAGTTTAGCTTGGAACGAGCAGTACTTC
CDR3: CASSLAWNEQYF

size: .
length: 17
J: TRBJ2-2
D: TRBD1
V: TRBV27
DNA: TGTGCCAGCAGTTTATCGACCGGGACAGGTTACACCGGGGAGCTGTTTTTT
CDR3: CASSLSTGTGYTGELFF